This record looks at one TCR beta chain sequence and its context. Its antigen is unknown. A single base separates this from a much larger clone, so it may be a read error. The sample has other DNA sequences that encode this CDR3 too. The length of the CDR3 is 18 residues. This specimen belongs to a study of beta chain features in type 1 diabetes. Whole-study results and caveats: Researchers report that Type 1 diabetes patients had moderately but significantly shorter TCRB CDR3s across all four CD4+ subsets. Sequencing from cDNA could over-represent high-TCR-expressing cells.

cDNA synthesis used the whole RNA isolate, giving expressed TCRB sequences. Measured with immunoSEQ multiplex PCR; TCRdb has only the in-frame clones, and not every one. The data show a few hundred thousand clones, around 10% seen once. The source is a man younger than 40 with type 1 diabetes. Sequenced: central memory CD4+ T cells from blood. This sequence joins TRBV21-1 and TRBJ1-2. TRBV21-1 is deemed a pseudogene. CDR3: CASSPERSGSFPRYGYTF. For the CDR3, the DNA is TGTGCCAGCAGTCCAGAAAGGTCAGGGAGTTTCCCTCGCTATGGCTACACCTTC.